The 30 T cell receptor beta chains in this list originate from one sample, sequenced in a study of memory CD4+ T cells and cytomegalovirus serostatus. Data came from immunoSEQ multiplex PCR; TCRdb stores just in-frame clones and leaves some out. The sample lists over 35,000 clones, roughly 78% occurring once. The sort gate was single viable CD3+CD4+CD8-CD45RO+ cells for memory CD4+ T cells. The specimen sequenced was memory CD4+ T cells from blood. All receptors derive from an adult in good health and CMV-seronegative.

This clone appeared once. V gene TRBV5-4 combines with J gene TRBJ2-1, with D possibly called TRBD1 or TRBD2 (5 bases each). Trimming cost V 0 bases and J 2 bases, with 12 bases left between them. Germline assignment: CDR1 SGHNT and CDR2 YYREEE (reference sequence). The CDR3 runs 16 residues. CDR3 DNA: TGTGCCAGCAGCTTGGGTGGGGCGGGCACCTACAATGAGCAGTTCTTC. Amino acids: CASSLGGAGTYNEQFF.

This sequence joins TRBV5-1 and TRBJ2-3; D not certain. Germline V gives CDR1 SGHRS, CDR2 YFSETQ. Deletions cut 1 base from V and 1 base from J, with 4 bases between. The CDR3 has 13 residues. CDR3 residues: CASSLMGTDTQYF. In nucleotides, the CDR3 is TGCGCCAGCAGCTTGATGGGCACAGATACGCAGTATTTT.

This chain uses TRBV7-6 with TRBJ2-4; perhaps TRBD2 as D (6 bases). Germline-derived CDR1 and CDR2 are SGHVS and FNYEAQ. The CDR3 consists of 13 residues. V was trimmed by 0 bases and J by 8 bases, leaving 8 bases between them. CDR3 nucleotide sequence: TGTGCCAGCAGCTTAGCGGGGGGTGACATTCAGTACTTC. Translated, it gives CASSLAGGDIQYF.

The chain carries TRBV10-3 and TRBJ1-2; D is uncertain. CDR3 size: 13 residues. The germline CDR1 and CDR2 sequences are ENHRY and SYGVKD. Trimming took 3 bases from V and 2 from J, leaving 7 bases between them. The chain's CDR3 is CAISDQENYGYTF. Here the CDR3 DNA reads TGTGCCATCAGTGACCAGGAGAACTATGGCTACACCTTC.

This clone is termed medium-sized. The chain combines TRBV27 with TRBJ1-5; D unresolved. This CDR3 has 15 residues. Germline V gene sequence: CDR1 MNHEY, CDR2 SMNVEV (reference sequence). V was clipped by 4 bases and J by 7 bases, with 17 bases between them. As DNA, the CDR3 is TGTGCCAGCAGTTCCCTCCGGGAAGCAAGACAGCCCCAGCATTTT. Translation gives CASSSLREARQPQHF.

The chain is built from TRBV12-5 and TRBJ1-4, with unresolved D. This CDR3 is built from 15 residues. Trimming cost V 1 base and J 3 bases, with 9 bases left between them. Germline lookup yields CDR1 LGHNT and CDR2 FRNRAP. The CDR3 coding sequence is TGTGCTAGTGGTTTGGGGTCCTCGGCTAATGAAAAACTGTTTTTT. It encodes CASGLGSSANEKLFF.

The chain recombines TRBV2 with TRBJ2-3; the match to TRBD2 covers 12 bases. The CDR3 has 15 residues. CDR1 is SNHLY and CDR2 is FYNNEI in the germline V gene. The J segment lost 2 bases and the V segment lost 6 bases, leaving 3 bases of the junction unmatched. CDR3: CASRLAGGSTDTQYF. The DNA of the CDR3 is TGTGCCAGCAGACTAGCGGGGGGCTCCACAGATACGCAGTATTTT.

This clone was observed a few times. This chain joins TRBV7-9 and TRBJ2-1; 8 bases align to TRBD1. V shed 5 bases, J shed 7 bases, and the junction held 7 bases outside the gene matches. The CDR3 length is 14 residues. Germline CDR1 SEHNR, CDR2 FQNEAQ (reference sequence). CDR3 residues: CASSGPGGLNEQFF. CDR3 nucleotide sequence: TGTGCCAGCAGCGGCCCAGGGGGCCTAAATGAGCAGTTCTTC. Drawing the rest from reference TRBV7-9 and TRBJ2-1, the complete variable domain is DTGVSQNPRHKITKRGQNVTFRCDPISEHNRLYWYRQTLGQGPEFLTYFQNEAQLEKSRLLSDRFSAERPKGSFSTLEIQRTEQGDSAMYLCASSGPGGLNEQFFGPGTRLTVL.

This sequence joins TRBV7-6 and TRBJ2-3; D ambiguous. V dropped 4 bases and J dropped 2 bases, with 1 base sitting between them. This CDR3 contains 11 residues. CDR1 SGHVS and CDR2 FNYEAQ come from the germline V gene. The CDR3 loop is CASSSTDTQYF. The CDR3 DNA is TGTGCCAGCAGCTCCACAGATACGCAGTATTTT.

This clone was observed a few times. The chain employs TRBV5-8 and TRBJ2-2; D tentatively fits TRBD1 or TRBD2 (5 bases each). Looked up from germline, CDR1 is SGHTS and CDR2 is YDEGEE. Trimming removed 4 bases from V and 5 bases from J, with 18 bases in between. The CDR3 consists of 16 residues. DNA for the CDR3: TGTGCCAGCAGCCTAGACAGTACCCCGGGGACCGGGGAGCTGTTTTTT. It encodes CASSLDSTPGTGELFF. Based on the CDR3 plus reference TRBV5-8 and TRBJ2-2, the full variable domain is EAGVTQSPTHLIKTRGQQATLRCSPISGHTSVYWYQQALGLGLQFLLWYDEGEERNRGNFPPRFSGRQFPNYSSELNVNALELEDSALYLCASSLDSTPGTGELFFGEGSRLTVL.

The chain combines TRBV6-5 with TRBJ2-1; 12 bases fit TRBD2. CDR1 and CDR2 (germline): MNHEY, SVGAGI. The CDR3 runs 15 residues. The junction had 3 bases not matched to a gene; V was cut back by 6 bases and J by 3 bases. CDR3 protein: CASRRLAGDYNEQFF. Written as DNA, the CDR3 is TGTGCCAGCAGGCGACTAGCGGGGGACTACAATGAGCAGTTCTTC.

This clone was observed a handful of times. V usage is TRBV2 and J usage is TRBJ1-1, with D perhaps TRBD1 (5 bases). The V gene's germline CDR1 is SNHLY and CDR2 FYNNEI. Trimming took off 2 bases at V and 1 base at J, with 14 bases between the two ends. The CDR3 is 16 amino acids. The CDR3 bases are TGTGCCAGCAGTGAACTTTGGGGCTTTGGGAACACTGAAGCTTTCTTT. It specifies CASSELWGFGNTEAFF.

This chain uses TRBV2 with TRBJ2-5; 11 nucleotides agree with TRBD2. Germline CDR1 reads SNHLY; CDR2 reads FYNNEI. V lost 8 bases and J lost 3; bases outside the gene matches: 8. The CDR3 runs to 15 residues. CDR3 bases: TGTGCCAGCTCAAGACTAGCGGGGACGAAAGAGACCCAGTACTTC. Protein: CASSRLAGTKETQYF.

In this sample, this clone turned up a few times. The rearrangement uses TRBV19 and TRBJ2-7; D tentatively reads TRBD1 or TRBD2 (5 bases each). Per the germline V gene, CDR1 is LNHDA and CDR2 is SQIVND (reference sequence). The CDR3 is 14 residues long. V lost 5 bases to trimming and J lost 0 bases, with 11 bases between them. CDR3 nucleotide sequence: TGTGCCAGTAGTCTCACGGGACCCTCCTACGAGCAGTACTTC. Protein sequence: CASSLTGPSYEQYF.

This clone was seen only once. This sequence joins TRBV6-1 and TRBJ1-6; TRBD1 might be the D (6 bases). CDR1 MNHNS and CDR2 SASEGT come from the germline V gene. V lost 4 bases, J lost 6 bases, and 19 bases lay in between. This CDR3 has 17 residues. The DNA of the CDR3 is TGTGCCAGCAGTGTTAACAGGGAAAGAGGCGTTAATTCACCCCTCCACTTT. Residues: CASSVNRERGVNSPLHF.

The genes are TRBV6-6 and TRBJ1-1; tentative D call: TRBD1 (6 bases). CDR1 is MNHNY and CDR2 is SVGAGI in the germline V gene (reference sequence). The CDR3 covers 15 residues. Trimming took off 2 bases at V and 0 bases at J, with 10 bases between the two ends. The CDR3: CASSYEGGLNTEAFF. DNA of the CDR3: TGTGCCAGCAGTTACGAGGGGGGACTGAACACTGAAGCTTTCTTT.

Here the CDR3 DNA reads TGTGCCAGCAGTGGGGGCCAGACCGTGGCCAACACTGAAGCTTTCTTT. Its protein is CASSGGQTVANTEAFF. The rearrangement links TRBV2 to TRBJ1-1; a weak D match, TRBD1 (5 bases). CDR1 and CDR2 from the germline V gene are SNHLY and FYNNEI. CDR3 length: 16 residues. The V and J ends lost 4 bases and 2 bases respectively, with 17 bases between them.

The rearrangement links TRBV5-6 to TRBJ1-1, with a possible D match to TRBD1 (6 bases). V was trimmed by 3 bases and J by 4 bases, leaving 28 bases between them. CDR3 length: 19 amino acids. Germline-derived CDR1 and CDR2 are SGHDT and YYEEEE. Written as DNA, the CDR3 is TGTGCCAGCAGCTCTCCGGGATATTACAGGGTATCTGGGGGCACTGAAGCTTTCTTT. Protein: CASSSPGYYRVSGGTEAFF.

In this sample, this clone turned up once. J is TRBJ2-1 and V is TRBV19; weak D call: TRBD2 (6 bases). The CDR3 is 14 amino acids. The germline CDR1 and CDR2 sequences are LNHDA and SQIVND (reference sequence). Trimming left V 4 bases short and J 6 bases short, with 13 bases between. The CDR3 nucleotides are TGTGCCAGTAGTAATGGGGGAGGATCCAATGAGCAGTTCTTC. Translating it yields CASSNGGGSNEQFF. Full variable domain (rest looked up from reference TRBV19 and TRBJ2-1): DGGITQSPKYLFRKEGQNVTLSCEQNLNHDAMYWYRQDPGQGLRLIYYSQIVNDFQKGDIAEGYSVSREKKESFPLTVTSAQKNPTAFYLCASSNGGGSNEQFFGPGTRLTVL.

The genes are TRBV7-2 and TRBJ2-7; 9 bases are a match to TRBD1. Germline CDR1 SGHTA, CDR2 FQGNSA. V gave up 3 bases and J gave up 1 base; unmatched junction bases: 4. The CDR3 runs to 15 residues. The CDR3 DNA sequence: TGTGCCAGCAGCTTTGCCGGGACAGGGTCCTACGAGCAGTACTTC. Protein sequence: CASSFAGTGSYEQYF.

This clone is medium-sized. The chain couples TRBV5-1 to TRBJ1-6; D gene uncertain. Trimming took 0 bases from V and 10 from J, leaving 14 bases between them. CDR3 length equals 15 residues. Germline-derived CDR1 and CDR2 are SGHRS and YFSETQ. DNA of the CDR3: TGCGCCAGCAGCTTGGCCCCGGAGGTAGCCTCACCCCTCCACTTT. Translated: CASSLAPEVASPLHF.

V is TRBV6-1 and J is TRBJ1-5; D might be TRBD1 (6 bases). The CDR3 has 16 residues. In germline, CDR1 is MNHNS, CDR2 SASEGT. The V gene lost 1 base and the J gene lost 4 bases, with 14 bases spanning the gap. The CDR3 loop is CASSEVLRGANQPQHF. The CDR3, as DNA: TGTGCCAGCAGTGAAGTCTTGAGGGGGGCAAATCAGCCCCAGCATTTT.

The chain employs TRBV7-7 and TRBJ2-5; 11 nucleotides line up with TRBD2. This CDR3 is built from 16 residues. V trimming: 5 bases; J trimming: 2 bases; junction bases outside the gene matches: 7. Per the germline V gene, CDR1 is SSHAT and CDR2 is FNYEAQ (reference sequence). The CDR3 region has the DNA TGTGCCAGCAGCCGGATATCTAGCGGGGGGCAAGAGACCCAGTACTTC. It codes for CASSRISSGGQETQYF.

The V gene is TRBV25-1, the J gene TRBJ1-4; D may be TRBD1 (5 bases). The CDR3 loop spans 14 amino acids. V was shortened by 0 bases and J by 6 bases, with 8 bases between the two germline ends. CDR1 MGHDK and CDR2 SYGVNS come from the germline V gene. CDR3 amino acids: CASSEYRGDEKLFF. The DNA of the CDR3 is TGTGCCAGCAGTGAATATAGGGGAGATGAAAAACTGTTTTTT. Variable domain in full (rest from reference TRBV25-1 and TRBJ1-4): EADIYQTPRYLVIGTGKKITLECSQTMGHDKMYWYQQDPGMELHLIHYSYGVNSTEKGDLSSESTVSRIRTEHFPLTLESARPSHTSQYLCASSEYRGDEKLFFGSGTQLSVL.

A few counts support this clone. CDR3 sequence reads: CASSLGGWNTEAFF. CDR3 in DNA: TGTGCCAGCAGCTTAGGAGGTTGGAACACTGAAGCTTTCTTT. J is TRBJ1-1 and V is TRBV13; D is undetermined. V was cut by 0 bases and J by 1 base, with 6 bases left in between. The germline CDR1 and CDR2 sequences are PRHDT and FYEKMQ (reference sequence). The CDR3 extends over 14 amino acids.

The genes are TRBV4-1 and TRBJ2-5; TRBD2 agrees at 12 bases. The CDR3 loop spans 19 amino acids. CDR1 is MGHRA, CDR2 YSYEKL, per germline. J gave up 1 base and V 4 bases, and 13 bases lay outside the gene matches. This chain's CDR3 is CASSPTVSSGGAIQETQYF. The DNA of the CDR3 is TGCGCCAGCAGCCCAACGGTTTCTAGCGGGGGGGCAATCCAAGAGACCCAGTACTTC.

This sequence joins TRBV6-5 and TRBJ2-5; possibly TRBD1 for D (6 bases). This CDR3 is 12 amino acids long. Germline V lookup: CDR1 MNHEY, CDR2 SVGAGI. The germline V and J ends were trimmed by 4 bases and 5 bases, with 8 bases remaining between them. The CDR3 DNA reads TGTGCCAGCAGTTCCCAGGGGGAGACCCAGTACTTC. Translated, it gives CASSSQGETQYF.

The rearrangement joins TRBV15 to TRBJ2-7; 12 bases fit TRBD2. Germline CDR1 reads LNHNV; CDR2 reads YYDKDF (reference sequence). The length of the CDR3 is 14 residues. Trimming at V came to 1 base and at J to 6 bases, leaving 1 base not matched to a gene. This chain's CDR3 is CATSRATSGSEQYF. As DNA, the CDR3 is TGTGCCACCAGCAGAGCGACTAGCGGGAGCGAGCAGTACTTC.

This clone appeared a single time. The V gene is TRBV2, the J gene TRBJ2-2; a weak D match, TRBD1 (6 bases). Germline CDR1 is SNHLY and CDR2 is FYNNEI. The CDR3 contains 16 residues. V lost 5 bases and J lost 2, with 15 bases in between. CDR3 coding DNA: TGTGCCAGCAGTCGCGACAGGCCACCTAACACCGGGGAGCTGTTTTTT. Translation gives CASSRDRPPNTGELFF.

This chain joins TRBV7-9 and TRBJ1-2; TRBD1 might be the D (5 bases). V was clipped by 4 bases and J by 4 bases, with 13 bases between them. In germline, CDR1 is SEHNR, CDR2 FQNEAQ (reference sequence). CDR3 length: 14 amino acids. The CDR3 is CASSSPDKPYGYTF. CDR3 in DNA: TGTGCCAGCAGCTCTCCGGACAAGCCCTATGGCTACACCTTC.